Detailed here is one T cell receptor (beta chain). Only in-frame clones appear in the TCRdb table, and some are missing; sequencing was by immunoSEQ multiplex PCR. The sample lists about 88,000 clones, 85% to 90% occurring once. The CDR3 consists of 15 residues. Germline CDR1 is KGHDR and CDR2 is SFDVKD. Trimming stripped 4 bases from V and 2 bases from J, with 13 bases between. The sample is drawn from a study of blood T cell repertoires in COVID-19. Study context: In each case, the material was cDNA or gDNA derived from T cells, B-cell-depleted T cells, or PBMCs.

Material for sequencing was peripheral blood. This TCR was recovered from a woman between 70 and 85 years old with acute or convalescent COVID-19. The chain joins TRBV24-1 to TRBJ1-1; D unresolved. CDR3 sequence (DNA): TGTGCCACCAGTGACACGGCGGCCGGAAACACTGAAGCTTTCTTT. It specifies CATSDTAAGNTEAFF.